One and the same sample provided the 15 T cell receptor beta chains below, sequenced in a study of blood T cell repertoires in COVID-19. This table comes from immunoSEQ multiplex PCR, and its TCRdb copy is limited to in-frame clones, with some not included. Of roughly 200,000 clones in the sample, less than 90% were seen once. The source material was peripheral blood. These receptors were collected from a woman over 75 with active or convalescent COVID-19.

The chain carries TRBV7-9 and TRBJ2-5; D unresolved. The CDR3 spans 11 residues. From germline, CDR1 is SEHNR and CDR2 FQNEAQ (reference sequence). V shed 3 bases and J shed 4 bases, with 3 bases lying between them. CDR3: CASSFLETQYF. The DNA for the CDR3 is TGTGCCAGCAGCTTTCTAGAGACCCAGTACTTC.

The chain links TRBV6-5 to TRBJ1-5, with D possibly being TRBD1 (5 bases). CDR1 MNHEY and CDR2 SVGAGI come from the germline V gene. V was shortened by 6 bases and J by 3 bases, with 12 bases between the two germline ends. The CDR3 is made up of 14 amino acids. The CDR3 bases are TGTGCCAGCAGACAAGCAGGGTTCAATCAGCCCCAGCATTTT. It codes for CASRQAGFNQPQHF.

The chain joins TRBV12-3 or TRBV12-4 to TRBJ2-7, with a weak D call TRBD1 (5 bases). The CDR3 runs 13 residues. Trimming removed 3 bases from V and 2 bases from J, with 8 bases in between. CDR3 nucleotides: TGTGCCAGCAGTTTCCGACAGCCCTACGAGCAGTACTTC. Protein sequence: CASSFRQPYEQYF.

The CDR3 reads CASSQEGGQGAYGYTF. CDR3 DNA: TGCGCCAGCAGCCAAGAGGGGGGACAGGGGGCCTATGGCTACACCTTC. J is TRBJ1-2 and V is TRBV4-3; 12 bases map to TRBD1. Per germline, CDR1 LGHNA and CDR2 YSLEER. CDR3 length: 16 residues. With V trimmed by 0 bases and J by 4 bases, 3 bases remained unmatched.

V is TRBV5-5 and J is TRBJ2-1, with 11 bases aligning to TRBD2. V trimming: 4 bases; J trimming: 4 bases; junction bases outside the gene matches: 7. CDR1 is SGHKS, CDR2 YYEKEE, per germline (reference sequence). This CDR3 has 16 amino acids. The CDR3 bases are TGTGCCAGCAGCCCGAGACTAGCGGGGACGTACAATGAGCAGTTCTTC. This gives the protein CASSPRLAGTYNEQFF. The entire variable domain, with the rest obtained from reference TRBV5-5 and TRBJ2-1, is as follows: DAGVTQSPTHLIKTRGQQVTLRCSPISGHKSVSWYQQVLGQGPQFIFQYYEKEERGRGNFPDRFSARQFPNYSSELNVNALLLGDSALYLCASSPRLAGTYNEQFFGPGTRLTVL.

This rearrangement joins TRBV5-4 to TRBJ2-7, with 9 bases that match TRBD2. Trimming cost V 3 bases and J 6 bases; bases outside gene matches: 10. This CDR3 spans 15 amino acids. The germline V gene has CDR1 SGHNT and CDR2 YYREEE (reference sequence). The DNA of the CDR3 is TGTGCCAGCAGCTCGAGGGGACTAGCTGCAGGCGAGCAGTACTTC. This gives the protein CASSSRGLAAGEQYF.

The chain uses TRBV5-4 and TRBJ2-3, with D possibly TRBD2 on 5 matching bases. The germline V gene has CDR1 SGHNT and CDR2 YYREEE (reference sequence). The CDR3 spans 15 residues. V was cut by 4 bases and J by 1 base, with 13 bases left in between. The CDR3 reads CASSGLGSGTDTQYF. The CDR3 region has the DNA TGTGCCAGCAGCGGACTGGGTAGCGGCACAGATACGCAGTATTTT.

The chain joins TRBV5-1 to TRBJ1-1; D is possibly TRBD1 (5 bases). The CDR3 spans 16 residues. Deletions cut 0 bases from V and 2 bases from J, with 14 bases between. Looked up from germline, CDR1 is SGHRS and CDR2 is YFSETQ. CDR3 sequence: CASSLASGASNTEAFF. DNA for the CDR3: TGCGCCAGCAGCTTGGCCTCTGGGGCCTCAAACACTGAAGCTTTCTTT.

The chain couples TRBV3-1 (or the pseudogene TRBV3-2) to TRBJ1-4, with unresolved D. Germline loops: CDR1 LGHDT, CDR2 YNNKEL (reference sequence). There are 18 residues in the CDR3. Trimming pared 0 bases from V and 0 bases from J, leaving 14 bases between. The CDR3 is CASSQDPRRGATNEKLFF. CDR3 bases: TGTGCCAGCAGCCAAGATCCTCGCCGGGGTGCAACTAATGAAAAACTGTTTTTT.

A single count supports this clone. The gene calls are TRBV11-3 and TRBJ2-1; 7 bases align to TRBD1. V was pared by 0 bases and J by 10 bases, with 6 bases of the junction left unmatched. In germline, CDR1 is SGHNT, CDR2 YENEEA. This CDR3 is 14 amino acids long. In DNA, the CDR3 is TGTGCCAGCAGCTTAGACGACAGGGTTCGGGAGCAGTTCTTC. Protein: CASSLDDRVREQFF.

As DNA, the CDR3 is TGTGCCAGCAGCGAACGGGGAGATACGCAGTATTTT. Translating it yields CASSERGDTQYF. The rearrangement joins TRBV12-3 or TRBV12-4 to TRBJ2-3, with D possibly matching TRBD2 (5 bases). With 6 bases removed from V and 5 bases from J, the gap between germline ends came to 9 bases. The CDR3 is made up of 12 amino acids.

The V gene is TRBV2, the J gene TRBJ2-1; no reliable D call. The CDR3 runs to 15 residues. Trimming removed 7 bases at V and 13 bases at J, with 26 bases between. CDR1 and CDR2 (germline): SNHLY, FYNNEI. CDR3 region: CASKVAVTSRIGQFF. The CDR3 DNA sequence: TGTGCCAGCAAAGTCGCGGTCACTTCCCGCATAGGCCAGTTCTTC.

This clone appeared a few times. V and J are TRBV30 and TRBJ1-1, with no clear D. The V gene lost 8 bases and the J gene lost 4 bases, with 11 bases spanning the gap. Germline CDR1 is GTSNPN and CDR2 is SVGIG (reference sequence). This CDR3 is built from 11 residues. In DNA form, the CDR3 reads TGTGCCGCGCCGGGATCCACTGAAGCTTTCTTT. Translation: CAAPGSTEAFF.

V is TRBV4-2 and J is TRBJ2-7; 10 bases are a match to TRBD1. CDR3 size: 18 residues. After removal of 0 bases from V and 2 bases from J, the junction contained 10 bases not matched to a gene. Germline-derived CDR1 and CDR2 are LGHNA and YNFKEQ. The CDR3 nucleotides are TGTGCCAGCAGCCAAGATGGCCACGGACAGGGGGTAGCCTACGAGCAGTACTTC. Translated: CASSQDGHGQGVAYEQYF.

The CDR3 DNA reads as TGCGCCAGCACCCAAGACAGCGTTACCCCCGCGTACTTC. Translation: CASTQDSVTPAYF. The chain combines TRBV5-1 with TRBJ2-7; maybe TRBD1 (5 bases). The length of the CDR3 is 13 residues. In germline, CDR1 is SGHRS, CDR2 YFSETQ. V lost 6 bases to trimming and J lost 12 bases, with 22 bases between them.